This T cell receptor beta chain was observed in a study of cytomegalovirus exposure and HLA in healthy donors. Overall study: It was reported in a later analysis that the same platform had been used for the 110 or so validation repertoires as for the roughly 700 first-cohort repertoires. Whole-study findings and limits: Rare TCR sequences dominated, though some public TCRs recurred in many donors.

In regard to this clone: Its antigen is as yet unknown.

The assay was immunoSEQ multiplex PCR, and TCRdb's table has in-frame clones only and misses some. The table shows over 150,000 clones, with around 83% occurring only once. The CDR3 is made up of 14 amino acids. The ends were cut back, 7 bases at V and 5 bases at J, with 17 bases in the middle. CDR1 is SGHAT, CDR2 FQNNGV, per germline. The source of this sequence is a woman aged 25 to 39 in good health and CMV-seropositive. The sequenced material came from PBMCs. The chain joins TRBV11-2 to TRBJ2-5; tentative D call: TRBD1 (7 bases). CDR3 coding DNA: TGTGCCAGCAATTGGAGGGGGCTTGGGGAGACCCAGTACTTC. Translated: CASNWRGLGETQYF.